One and the same sample provided the 3 T cell receptor beta chains below, sequenced in a study of blood T cell repertoires in COVID-19. Data came from immunoSEQ multiplex PCR; TCRdb stores just in-frame clones and leaves some out. The sample records hundreds of thousands of clones, roughly 86% being singletons. The source material was PBMCs or T cells enriched from blood (not recorded which). All receptors come from a man between 40 and 49 years old in a cohort exposed to, infected with or recovered from COVID-19 (not recorded which).

This chain links TRBV27 with TRBJ2-5, with D perhaps TRBD2 (6 bases). This CDR3 comprises 15 residues. Germline-derived CDR1 and CDR2 are MNHEY and SMNVEV (reference sequence). Trimming took 3 bases from V and 2 from J, leaving 13 bases between them. CDR3 in amino acids: CASSLEGAGQETQYF. The CDR3 DNA reads TGTGCCAGCAGTTTGGAAGGGGCGGGACAAGAGACCCAGTACTTC.

V and J are TRBV28 and TRBJ2-7, with 7 bases aligning to TRBD2. Trimming at V came to 8 bases and at J to 3 bases, leaving 10 bases not matched to a gene. CDR3 length: 14 residues. Germline V gene data show CDR1 as MDHEN and CDR2 as SYDVKM. The CDR3 loop is CASHRDYDRYEQYF. CDR3 DNA sequence: TGTGCCAGCCACCGGGACTATGACCGCTACGAGCAGTACTTC.

The V gene is TRBV27, the J gene TRBJ2-7; a weak D match, TRBD1 (5 bases). This CDR3 comprises 15 residues. V lost 4 bases to trimming and J lost 5 bases, with 18 bases between them. Germline-derived CDR1 and CDR2 are MNHEY and SMNVEV (reference sequence). CDR3 sequence reads: CASSSGFRVNNEQYF. For the CDR3, the DNA is TGTGCCAGCAGTTCCGGATTCAGGGTTAACAACGAGCAGTACTTC.